Listed here are 15 T cell receptor beta chains from one sample, sequenced in a study of blood T cells in healthy people across ages. Combining a sample-barcoded 5' primer with a J-beta primer mix, a second PCR ran for about 6 to 12 cycles. From the 5' RACE reads, TCRdb called clonotypes with MiXCR, one entry per CDR3 protein. The sample records 600,000 to 850,000 distinct CDR3 sequences, roughly 43% being singletons. Sequenced input: blood. These receptors all come from a woman in her sixties or seventies in good health.

To note about this clonotype: The junction and the germline gene differ at one end; a read error may be behind it. V and J are TRBV11-3 and TRBJ2-1; D unresolved. The CDR3 has 13 amino acids. In germline, CDR1 is SGHNT, CDR2 YENEEA. The CDR3 DNA reads TGTGCCAGCAGCGTAGATTCCGTAAATGAGCAGTTCTTC. Translation: CASSVDSVNEQFF.

V gene TRBV3-1 combines with J gene TRBJ2-5; 8 nucleotides match TRBD2. CDR3 size: 15 residues. The V gene's germline CDR1 is LGHDT and CDR2 YNNKEL (reference sequence). The J segment lost 2 bases and the V segment lost 1 base, leaving 3 bases of the junction unmatched. The CDR3 coding sequence is TGTGCCAGCAGCCAAGGACTAGCGCGGCAAGAGACCCAGTACTTC. Translation: CASSQGLARQETQYF.

This clonotype was seen ten or more times. The chain employs TRBV12-3 or TRBV12-4 and TRBJ1-2; D might be TRBD1 (5 bases). V was cut by 0 bases and J by 7 bases, with 12 bases left in between. This CDR3 has 14 residues. CDR3 loop: CASSLAQGLGGYTF. Here the CDR3 DNA reads TGTGCCAGCAGTTTAGCTCAGGGATTGGGTGGCTACACCTTC.

This clonotype was seen a single time. The CDR3 DNA reads TGTGCCAGCAGCTGTACCGGGACACCTACCTACGAGCAGTACTTC. Protein product: CASSCTGTPTYEQYF. The J gene is TRBJ2-7, the V gene TRBV11-2; tentatively, D is TRBD1 (6 bases). Germline V lookup: CDR1 SGHAT, CDR2 FQNNGV. V dropped 4 bases and J dropped 2 bases, with 15 bases sitting between them. CDR3 length equals 15 residues.

In this sample, this clonotype turned up a few times. The chain uses TRBV14 and TRBJ2-7; no definite D call. CDR1 SGHDN and CDR2 FVKESK come from the germline V gene. This CDR3 has 12 amino acids. Trimming left V 4 bases short and J 7 bases short, with 11 bases between. The CDR3 DNA follows: TGTGCCAGCAGCCCCTGGACGAGGGAGCAGTACTTC. This gives the protein CASSPWTREQYF.

The chain links TRBV20-1 to TRBJ1-6, with D hard to call. The CDR3 is 16 amino acids. The V gene's germline CDR1 is DFQATT and CDR2 SNEGSKA (reference sequence). V was clipped by 6 bases and J by 2 bases, with 17 bases between them. The CDR3 DNA is TGCAGTGCGCCCCAGGCGGGCAGCCCCTATAATTCACCCCTCCACTTT. As protein: CSAPQAGSPYNSPLHF.

This clonotype was recorded a few times. The chain is built from TRBV12-3 or TRBV12-4 and TRBJ1-1; possibly TRBD1 for D (5 bases). Trimming shortened V by 7 bases and J by 5 bases, and 11 bases separated the two germline ends. CDR3 length equals 12 residues. CDR3 in amino acids: CASTLQGTEAFF. Here the CDR3 DNA reads TGTGCCAGCACCCTCCAGGGTACTGAAGCTTTCTTT.

This sequence joins TRBV12-3 or TRBV12-4 and TRBJ2-7; 10 bases are shared with TRBD2. Unmatched junction bases numbered 5, after V lost 6 bases and J lost 3 bases. CDR3 size: 14 residues. This CDR3 is CASRPLAGFYEQYF. The CDR3 DNA reads as TGTGCCAGCAGACCACTAGCGGGGTTCTACGAGCAGTACTTC.

This chain joins TRBV5-1 and TRBJ2-3; D not resolved. The length of the CDR3 is 16 residues. The germline V gene encodes CDR1 SGHRS and CDR2 YFSETQ. The V and J ends lost 3 bases and 6 bases respectively, with 20 bases between them. CDR3 amino acids: CASSSMADGAWDTQYF. DNA for the CDR3: TGCGCCAGCAGCTCAATGGCGGACGGTGCATGGGATACGCAGTATTTT.

The chain combines TRBV7-3 with TRBJ2-1; 8 bases match TRBD2. V was pared by 1 base and J by 9 bases, with 20 bases of the junction left unmatched. Germline values: CDR1 SGHTA, CDR2 FQGTGA. This CDR3 region has 19 residues. CDR3 nucleotide sequence: TGTGCCAGCAGCTTAAAGGGACGAGTTAGCGGGACAAGAGTTTTTGAGCAGTTCTTC. Its protein is CASSLKGRVSGTRVFEQFF.

As DNA, the CDR3 is TGTGCCAGCAGTTATGGTAGCGCAGCCTACAATGAGCAGTTCTTC. Translated: CASSYGSAAYNEQFF. The genes are TRBV6-6 and TRBJ2-1, with D possibly matching TRBD2 (5 bases). Germline values: CDR1 MNHNY, CDR2 SVGAGI (reference sequence). V was trimmed by 3 bases and J by 2 bases, leaving 11 bases between them. The CDR3 is made up of 15 amino acids.

V usage is TRBV20-1 and J usage is TRBJ1-2, with 9 bases identical to TRBD1. This CDR3 comprises 15 residues. The V and J ends lost 5 bases and 0 bases, in that order; junction bases with no gene match: 7. Germline CDR1 DFQATT, CDR2 SNEGSKA (reference sequence). The CDR3 DNA reads TGCAGTGCTGTGGTGTGGGACAGGGCTAACTATGGCTACACCTTC. Translated: CSAVVWDRANYGYTF.

J is TRBJ1-1 and V is TRBV4-2; tentative D call: TRBD1 (6 bases). Per the germline V gene, CDR1 is LGHNA and CDR2 is YNFKEQ. The CDR3 totals 17 residues. Deletions cut 1 base from V and 2 bases from J, with 17 bases between. CDR3 residues: CASSQVGRQGSNTEAFF. The CDR3, as DNA: TGTGCCAGCAGCCAAGTAGGTCGGCAGGGGTCTAACACTGAAGCTTTCTTT.

The CDR3 bases are TGTGCCAGCATCGGGACAGGGGGCGCTGTGGGCAATGAGCAGTTCTTC. Translation: CASIGTGGAVGNEQFF. J is TRBJ2-1 and V is TRBV27; 12 bases are a match to TRBD1. V was clipped by 7 bases and J by 6 bases; unmatched bases: 10. The CDR3 covers 16 residues. From germline, CDR1 is MNHEY and CDR2 SMNVEV (reference sequence).

As for this clonotype: It may be a read error: a sequence one base away is much more abundant. The genes are TRBV11-2 and TRBJ2-7; 7 bases map to TRBD2. Germline assignment: CDR1 SGHAT and CDR2 FQNNGV. CDR3 length equals 14 residues. The CDR3 nucleotides read TGTGCCAGCAGCTTACCGACTAGCTCCTACGAGCCGTACTTC. It specifies CASSLPTSSYEPYF. The full variable domain, with the rest looked up from reference TRBV11-2 and TRBJ2-7, is EAGVAQSPRYKIIEKRQSVAFWCNPISGHATLYWYQQILGQGPKLLIQFQNNGVVDDSQLPKDRFSAERLKGVDSTLKIQPAKLEDSAVYLCASSLPTSSYEPYFGPGTRLTVT.